These 3 T cell receptor beta chains share one sample of origin, sequenced in a study of blood T cell repertoires in COVID-19. The table came from immunoSEQ multiplex PCR; TCRdb's copy has only in-frame clones and leaves some out. The sample shows about 230,000 clones, approximately 90% of them seen only once. The material sequenced was peripheral blood. Receptors were obtained from a man between 50 and 59 years old with COVID-19, enrolled during active disease.

The chain has TRBV4-2 and TRBJ1-6; 8 bases agree with TRBD1. CDR1 is LGHNA and CDR2 is YNFKEQ in the germline V gene. CDR3 length equals 16 residues. The ends lost 0 bases at V and 11 bases at J; junction bases unmatched: 9. The CDR3 bases are TGTGCCAGCAGCCAAGATACGGACAGGGTATCTCCACCCCTCCACTTT. Its translation: CASSQDTDRVSPPLHF.

This chain joins TRBV5-1 and TRBJ1-2; perhaps TRBD1 as D (6 bases). V was shortened by 0 bases and J by 4 bases, with 13 bases between the two germline ends. CDR1 and CDR2 (germline): SGHRS, YFSETQ. CDR3 length: 15 residues. The CDR3 sequence is CASSLGQADLYGYTF. Here the CDR3 DNA reads TGCGCCAGCAGCTTGGGACAGGCCGACCTCTATGGCTACACCTTC.

The genes are TRBV6-1 and TRBJ2-1; D not resolved. Germline values: CDR1 MNHNS, CDR2 SASEGT. The CDR3 sequence is 15 residues long. With 7 bases removed from V and 4 bases from J, the gap between germline ends came to 17 bases. DNA for the CDR3: TGTGCCAGCACCCCTGCGGCGTCCGATTACAATGAGCAGTTCTTC. This codes for CASTPAASDYNEQFF.